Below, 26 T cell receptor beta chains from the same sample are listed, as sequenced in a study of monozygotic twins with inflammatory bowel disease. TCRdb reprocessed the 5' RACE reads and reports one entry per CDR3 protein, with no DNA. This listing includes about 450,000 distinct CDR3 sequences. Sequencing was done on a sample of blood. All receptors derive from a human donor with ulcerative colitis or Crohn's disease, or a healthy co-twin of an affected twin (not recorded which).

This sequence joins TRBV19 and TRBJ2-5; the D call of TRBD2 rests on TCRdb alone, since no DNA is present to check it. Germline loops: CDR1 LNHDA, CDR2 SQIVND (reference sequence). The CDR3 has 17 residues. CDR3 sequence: CASSSRGMVRGEETQYF.

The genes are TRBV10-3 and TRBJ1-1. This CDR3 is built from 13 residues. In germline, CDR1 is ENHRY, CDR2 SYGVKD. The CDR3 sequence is CAISEGGTTEAFF.

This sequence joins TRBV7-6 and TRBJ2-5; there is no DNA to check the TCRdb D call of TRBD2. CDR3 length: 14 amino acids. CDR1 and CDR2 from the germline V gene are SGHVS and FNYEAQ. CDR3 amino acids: CASSQRTSPETQYF.

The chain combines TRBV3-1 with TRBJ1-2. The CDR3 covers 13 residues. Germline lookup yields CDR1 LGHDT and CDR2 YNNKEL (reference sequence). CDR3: CASSRRGNYGYTF. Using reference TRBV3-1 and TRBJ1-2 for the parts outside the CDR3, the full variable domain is DTAVSQTPKYLVTQMGNDKSIKCEQNLGHDTMYWYKQDSKKFLKIMFSYNNKELIINETVPNRFSPKSPDKAHLNLHINSLELGDSAVYFCASSRRGNYGYTFGSGTRLTVV.

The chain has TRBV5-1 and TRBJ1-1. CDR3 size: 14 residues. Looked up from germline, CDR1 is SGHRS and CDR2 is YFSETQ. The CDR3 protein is CASSLDEGRTEAFF.

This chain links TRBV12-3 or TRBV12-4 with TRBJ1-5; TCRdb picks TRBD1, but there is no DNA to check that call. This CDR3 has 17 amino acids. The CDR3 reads CASQWGQGARSNQPQHF.

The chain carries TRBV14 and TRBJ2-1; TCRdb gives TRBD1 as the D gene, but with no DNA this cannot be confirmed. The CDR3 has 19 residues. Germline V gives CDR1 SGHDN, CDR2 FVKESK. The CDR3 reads CASSPQPGERGYSYNEQFF.

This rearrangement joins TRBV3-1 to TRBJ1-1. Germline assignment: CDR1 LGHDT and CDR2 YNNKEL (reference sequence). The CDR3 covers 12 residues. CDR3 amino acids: CASSQDKVEAFF.

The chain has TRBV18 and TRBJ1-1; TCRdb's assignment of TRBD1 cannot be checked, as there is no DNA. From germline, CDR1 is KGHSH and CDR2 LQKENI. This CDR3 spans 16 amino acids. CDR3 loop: CASSPGTGSARTEAFF.

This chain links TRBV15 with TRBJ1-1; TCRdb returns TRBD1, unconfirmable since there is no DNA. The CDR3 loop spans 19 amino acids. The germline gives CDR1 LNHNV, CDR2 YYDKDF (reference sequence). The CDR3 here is CATSRGMAGGILRNTEAFF.

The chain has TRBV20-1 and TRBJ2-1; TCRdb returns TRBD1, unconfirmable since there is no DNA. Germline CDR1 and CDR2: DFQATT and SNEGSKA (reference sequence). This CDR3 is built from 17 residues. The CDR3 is CSARVPLGGAEVNEQFF.

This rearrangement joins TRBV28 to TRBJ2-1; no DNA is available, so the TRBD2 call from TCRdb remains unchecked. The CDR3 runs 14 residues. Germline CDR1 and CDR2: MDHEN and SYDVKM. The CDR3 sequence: CASRGSGTYNEQFF.

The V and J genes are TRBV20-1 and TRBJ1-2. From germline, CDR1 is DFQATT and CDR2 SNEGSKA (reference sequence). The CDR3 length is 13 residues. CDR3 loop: CSARSQDNYGYTF.

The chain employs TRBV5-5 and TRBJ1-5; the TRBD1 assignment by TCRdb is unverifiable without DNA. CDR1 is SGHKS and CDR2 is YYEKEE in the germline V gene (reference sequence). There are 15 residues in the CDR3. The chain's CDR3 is CASSFTDRDFQPQHF.

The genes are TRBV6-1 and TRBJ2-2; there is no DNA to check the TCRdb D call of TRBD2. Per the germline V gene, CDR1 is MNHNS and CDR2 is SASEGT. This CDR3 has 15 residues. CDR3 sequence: CASSELAGRAGELFF.

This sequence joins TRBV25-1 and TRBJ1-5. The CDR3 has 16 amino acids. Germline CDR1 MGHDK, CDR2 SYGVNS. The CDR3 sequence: CASSEGRSSGNQPQHF.

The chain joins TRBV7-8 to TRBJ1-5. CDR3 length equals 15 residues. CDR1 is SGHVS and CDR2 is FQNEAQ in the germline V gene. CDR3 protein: CASSLARQVNQPQHF.

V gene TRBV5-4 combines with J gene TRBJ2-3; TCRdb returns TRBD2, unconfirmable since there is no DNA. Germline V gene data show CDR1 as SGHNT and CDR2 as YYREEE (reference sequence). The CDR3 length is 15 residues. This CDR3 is CASSIIAGGIDTQYF. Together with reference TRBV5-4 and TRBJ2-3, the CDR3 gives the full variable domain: ETGVTQSPTHLIKTRGQQVTLRCSSQSGHNTVSWYQQALGQGPQFIFQYYREEENGRGNFPPRFSGLQFPNYSSELNVNALELDDSALYLCASSIIAGGIDTQYFGPGTRLTVL.

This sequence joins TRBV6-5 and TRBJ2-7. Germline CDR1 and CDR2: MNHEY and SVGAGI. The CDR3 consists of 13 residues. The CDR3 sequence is CASSYRQYYEQYF.

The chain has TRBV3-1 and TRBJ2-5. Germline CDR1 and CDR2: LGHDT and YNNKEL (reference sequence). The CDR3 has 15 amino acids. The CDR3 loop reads CASSQELLQQETQYF.

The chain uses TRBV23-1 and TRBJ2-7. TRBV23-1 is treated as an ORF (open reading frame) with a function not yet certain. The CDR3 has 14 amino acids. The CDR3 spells CASSHRRVSYEQYF.

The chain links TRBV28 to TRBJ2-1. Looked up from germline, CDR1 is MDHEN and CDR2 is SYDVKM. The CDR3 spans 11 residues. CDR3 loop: CASSQEGWEFF.

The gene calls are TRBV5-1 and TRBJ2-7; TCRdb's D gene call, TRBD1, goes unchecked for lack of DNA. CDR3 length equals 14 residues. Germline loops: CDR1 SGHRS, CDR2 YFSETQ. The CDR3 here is CASSPRDSSYEQYF. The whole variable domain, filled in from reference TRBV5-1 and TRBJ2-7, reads KAGVTQTPRYLIKTRGQQVTLSCSPISGHRSVSWYQQTPGQGLQFLFEYFSETQRNKGNFPGRFSGRQFSNSRSEMNVSTLELGDSALYLCASSPRDSSYEQYFGPGTRLTVT.

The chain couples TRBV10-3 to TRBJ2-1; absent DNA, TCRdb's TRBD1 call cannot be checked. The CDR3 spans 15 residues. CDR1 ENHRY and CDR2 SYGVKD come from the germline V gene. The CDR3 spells CAIRELGQGPNEQFF.

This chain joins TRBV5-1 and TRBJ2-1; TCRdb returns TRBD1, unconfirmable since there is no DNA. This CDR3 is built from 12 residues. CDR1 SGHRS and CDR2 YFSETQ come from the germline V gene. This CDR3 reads CASSPGPRGQFF.

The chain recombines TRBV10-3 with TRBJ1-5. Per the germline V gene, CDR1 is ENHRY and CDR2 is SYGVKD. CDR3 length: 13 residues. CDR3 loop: CAIRAVEHQPQHF.